This is a list of T cell receptor beta chains from one sample in a study of siplizumab effects on memory and regulatory T cells. Using immunoSEQ multiplex PCR, the repertoire was profiled, and TCRdb retains in-frame clones only, with some absent. The sample includes 90,000 to 120,000 clones, around 90% of them seen just once. Sequencing was carried out using CD4+ T cells sorted from blood. The receptors were gathered from a human donor in good health. Some clones in this sample may be carry-over from other donors' samples. Both conserved end residues are part of each CDR3. The D gene is left open where the match is weak. Some rows mark clone size as missing; the rest say once, few, many or name a class of expanded clone.

d_call: TRBD2
v_call: TRBV15
j_call: TRBJ2-7
clone_size: -
cdr3_aa: CATSRDEWGGMYEQYF
cdr3_nt: TGTGCCACCAGCAGAGATGAGTGGGGGGGAATGTACGAGCAGTACTTC

d_call: -
v_call: TRBV18
j_call: TRBJ2-2
clone_size: -
cdr3_aa: CASSPARSDTGELFF
cdr3_nt: TGTGCCAGCTCACCGGCCAGGTCGGACACCGGGGAGCTGTTTTTT

d_call: -
v_call: TRBV12-5
j_call: TRBJ2-2
clone_size: -
cdr3_aa: CASGLVLAARGGELFF
cdr3_nt: TGTGCTAGTGGTTTGGTACTGGCCGCGCGTGGCGGGGAGCTGTTTTTT

d_call: -
v_call: TRBV5-1
j_call: TRBJ1-1
clone_size: -
cdr3_aa: CASSLNLGALNTEAFF
cdr3_nt: TGCGCCAGCAGCTTGAATTTGGGGGCGCTGAACACTGAAGCTTTCTTT

d_call: -
v_call: TRBV5-1
j_call: TRBJ2-5
clone_size: -
cdr3_aa: CASSPPPIKLAQETQYF
cdr3_nt: TGCGCCAGCAGCCCACCCCCAATAAAACTAGCTCAAGAGACCCAGTACTTC

d_call: -
v_call: TRBV19
j_call: TRBJ1-2
clone_size: few
cdr3_aa: CASWELAYGYTF
cdr3_nt: TGTGCCAGTTGGGAACTTGCCTATGGCTACACCTTC

d_call: -
v_call: TRBV18
j_call: TRBJ1-3
clone_size: -
cdr3_aa: CASSPRLSSGNTIYF
cdr3_nt: TGTGCCAGCTCACCACGTCTCAGCTCGGGAAACACCATATATTTT

d_call: -
v_call: TRBV19
j_call: TRBJ1-2
clone_size: -
cdr3_aa: CASSPTGGRDYGYTF
cdr3_nt: TGTGCCAGTAGCCCCACTGGGGGGCGCGACTATGGCTACACCTTC

d_call: TRBD2
v_call: TRBV18
j_call: TRBJ2-5
clone_size: -
cdr3_aa: CASSPGGGPETQYF
cdr3_nt: TGTGCCAGCTCACCTGGCGGGGGGCCAGAGACCCAGTACTTC

d_call: -
v_call: TRBV7-8
j_call: TRBJ2-3
clone_size: -
cdr3_aa: CASSSLAADTQYF
cdr3_nt: TGTGCCAGCAGCTCACTGGCGGCAGATACGCAGTATTTT

d_call: -
v_call: TRBV6-5
j_call: TRBJ2-1
clone_size: -
cdr3_aa: CASSSGPLGNEQFF
cdr3_nt: TGTGCCAGCAGTTCGGGCCCACTTGGGAATGAGCAGTTCTTC

d_call: -
v_call: TRBV6-1
j_call: TRBJ1-2
clone_size: few
cdr3_aa: CASSEAVSGYTF
cdr3_nt: TGTGCCAGCAGTGAAGCGGTCAGTGGCTACACCTTC

d_call: -
v_call: TRBV5-4
j_call: TRBJ1-1
clone_size: -
cdr3_aa: CASSLPGGTEAFF
cdr3_nt: TGTGCCAGCAGCTTACCGGGGGGCACTGAAGCTTTCTTT

d_call: TRBD2
v_call: TRBV4-2
j_call: TRBJ2-3
clone_size: few
cdr3_aa: CASSQDPGLAGENTDTQYF
cdr3_nt: TGTGCCAGCAGCCAAGATCCCGGACTAGCGGGAGAGAATACAGATACGCAGTATTTT

d_call: -
v_call: TRBV7-3
j_call: TRBJ2-3
clone_size: -
cdr3_aa: CASSPRGGGETGADTQYF
cdr3_nt: TGTGCCAGCAGCCCGAGGGGGGGCGGAGAGACGGGCGCAGATACGCAGTATTTT

d_call: -
v_call: TRBV30
j_call: TRBJ2-2
clone_size: -
cdr3_aa: CAWSVLATPNTGELFF
cdr3_nt: TGTGCCTGGAGTGTATTAGCCACTCCGAACACCGGGGAGCTGTTTTTT

d_call: TRBD2
v_call: TRBV5-4
j_call: TRBJ2-7
clone_size: -
cdr3_aa: CASSLSRLAGIPSYEQYF
cdr3_nt: TGTGCCAGCAGCTTGAGCCGTCTAGCGGGAATCCCATCCTACGAGCAGTACTTC

d_call: -
v_call: TRBV19
j_call: TRBJ2-7
clone_size: -
cdr3_aa: CASSSLSRVDEQYF
cdr3_nt: TGTGCCAGTAGTTCCCTCTCACGGGTGGACGAGCAGTACTTC

d_call: TRBD1
v_call: TRBV4-1
j_call: TRBJ1-1
clone_size: -
cdr3_aa: CASSQGRRGQGAEAFF
cdr3_nt: TGCGCCAGCAGCCAAGGCCGCAGGGGGCAAGGCGCTGAAGCTTTCTTT

d_call: -
v_call: TRBV9
j_call: TRBJ2-7
clone_size: -
cdr3_aa: CASSVEPRADRYEQYF
cdr3_nt: TGTGCCAGCAGCGTAGAGCCCCGAGCGGACCGCTACGAGCAGTACTTC

d_call: -
v_call: TRBV6-5
j_call: TRBJ1-5
clone_size: -
cdr3_aa: CASSYRIGINQPQHF
cdr3_nt: TGTGCCAGCAGTTATCGGATAGGGATCAATCAGCCCCAGCATTTT

d_call: -
v_call: TRBV2
j_call: TRBJ2-7
clone_size: once
cdr3_aa: CASHQGEQYF
cdr3_nt: TGTGCCTCTCATCAGGGGGAGCAGTACTTC

d_call: TRBD1
v_call: TRBV30
j_call: TRBJ2-3
clone_size: -
cdr3_aa: CACTQGGSTDTQYF
cdr3_nt: TGTGCCTGTACACAGGGGGGTAGCACAGATACGCAGTATTTT

d_call: -
v_call: TRBV9
j_call: TRBJ2-3
clone_size: -
cdr3_aa: CASSGGSSRTDTQYF
cdr3_nt: TGTGCCAGCAGCGGGGGATCTTCGAGAACAGATACGCAGTATTTT

d_call: -
v_call: TRBV30
j_call: TRBJ2-1
clone_size: -
cdr3_aa: CAWSEDAFYNEQFF
cdr3_nt: TGTGCCTGGAGTGAAGATGCGTTCTACAATGAGCAGTTCTTC

d_call: -
v_call: TRBV5-1
j_call: TRBJ2-2
clone_size: -
cdr3_aa: CASSLGAAINTGELFF
cdr3_nt: TGCGCCAGCAGCTTGGGGGCCGCCATTAACACCGGGGAGCTGTTTTTT

d_call: TRBD1
v_call: TRBV5-1
j_call: TRBJ1-1
clone_size: -
cdr3_aa: CASSTRGTGGEVTFF
cdr3_nt: TGCGCCAGCAGCACCCGGGGGACAGGGGGCGAGGTGACTTTCTTT

d_call: -
v_call: TRBV5-4
j_call: TRBJ1-1
clone_size: -
cdr3_aa: CASKYPGEMNTEAFF
cdr3_nt: TGTGCCAGCAAGTATCCGGGCGAGATGAACACTGAAGCTTTCTTT

d_call: -
v_call: TRBV6-5
j_call: TRBJ2-4
clone_size: -
cdr3_aa: CASIDPPTNIQYF
cdr3_nt: TGTGCCAGCATCGACCCACCTACGAACATTCAGTACTTC

d_call: -
v_call: TRBV30
j_call: TRBJ1-2
clone_size: -
cdr3_aa: CAWSGKTYNYGYTF
cdr3_nt: TGTGCCTGGAGTGGAAAGACATATAACTATGGCTACACCTTC

d_call: TRBD2
v_call: TRBV5-1
j_call: TRBJ2-2
clone_size: -
cdr3_aa: CASNLAGVSTGELFF
cdr3_nt: TGCGCCAGCAATCTAGCGGGAGTATCCACCGGGGAGCTGTTTTTT

d_call: TRBD2
v_call: TRBV5-4
j_call: TRBJ2-3
clone_size: -
cdr3_aa: CASSSGLAGRTDTQYF
cdr3_nt: TGTGCCAGCAGCTCAGGACTAGCGGGGCGCACAGATACGCAGTATTTT

d_call: -
v_call: TRBV4-1
j_call: TRBJ2-7
clone_size: -
cdr3_aa: CASSQGLSSSYEQYF
cdr3_nt: TGCGCCAGCAGCCAAGGTCTCAGTTCTTCCTACGAGCAGTACTTC

d_call: TRBD2
v_call: TRBV9
j_call: TRBJ2-1
clone_size: -
cdr3_aa: CASSVDLGLAGYNEQFF
cdr3_nt: TGTGCCAGCAGCGTAGATCTAGGGCTAGCGGGTTACAATGAGCAGTTCTTC

d_call: -
v_call: TRBV5-1
j_call: TRBJ1-5
clone_size: -
cdr3_aa: CASSLILGQPQHF
cdr3_nt: TGCGCCAGCAGCTTAATTCTAGGTCAGCCCCAGCATTTT

d_call: -
v_call: TRBV30
j_call: TRBJ1-1
clone_size: few
cdr3_aa: CAWTPRGTEAFF
cdr3_nt: TGTGCCTGGACGCCACGGGGCACTGAAGCTTTCTTT

d_call: -
v_call: TRBV7-3
j_call: TRBJ2-3
clone_size: once
cdr3_aa: CASSFLTVSTDTQYF
cdr3_nt: TGTGCCAGCAGCTTCCTGACAGTAAGCACAGATACGCAGTATTTT

d_call: -
v_call: TRBV28
j_call: TRBJ1-1
clone_size: once
cdr3_aa: CASSLFGNTEAFF
cdr3_nt: TGTGCCAGCAGTTTATTTGGGAACACTGAAGCTTTCTTT

d_call: TRBD1
v_call: TRBV6-1
j_call: TRBJ1-4
clone_size: once
cdr3_aa: CASSGGQGRLFF
cdr3_nt: TGTGCCAGCAGTGGGGGACAGGGCCGACTGTTTTTT

d_call: -
v_call: TRBV6-5
j_call: TRBJ1-1
clone_size: -
cdr3_aa: CASSKQGNTEAFF
cdr3_nt: TGTGCCAGCAGTAAACAGGGGAACACTGAAGCTTTCTTT

d_call: TRBD1
v_call: TRBV7-8
j_call: TRBJ1-1
clone_size: -
cdr3_aa: CASSLDDRAEAFF
cdr3_nt: TGTGCCAGCAGCTTAGATGACAGGGCTGAAGCTTTCTTT

d_call: TRBD2
v_call: TRBV6-6
j_call: TRBJ2-4
clone_size: few
cdr3_aa: CASSLRGGAKNIQYF
cdr3_nt: TGTGCCAGCAGCCTACGCGGGGGAGCCAAAAACATTCAGTACTTC

d_call: TRBD1
v_call: TRBV4-1
j_call: TRBJ1-3
clone_size: -
cdr3_aa: CASSRQGSGNTIYF
cdr3_nt: TGCGCCAGCAGCCGACAGGGGTCTGGAAACACCATATATTTT

d_call: -
v_call: TRBV9
j_call: TRBJ1-2
clone_size: -
cdr3_aa: CASRADSNYGYTF
cdr3_nt: TGTGCCAGCAGGGCAGACTCTAACTATGGCTACACCTTC

d_call: -
v_call: TRBV6-1
j_call: TRBJ2-2
clone_size: -
cdr3_aa: CASRQGRNTGELFF
cdr3_nt: TGTGCCAGCAGACAGGGAAGGAACACCGGGGAGCTGTTTTTT

d_call: -
v_call: TRBV7-8
j_call: TRBJ1-4
clone_size: -
cdr3_aa: CASRIQGPNEKLFF
cdr3_nt: TGTGCCAGCAGGATACAGGGCCCTAATGAAAAACTGTTTTTT

d_call: TRBD2
v_call: TRBV29-1
j_call: TRBJ2-7
clone_size: once
cdr3_aa: CSVEVGGFGEQYF
cdr3_nt: TGCAGCGTTGAGGTCGGGGGGTTTGGCGAGCAGTACTTC

d_call: TRBD2
v_call: TRBV5-1
j_call: TRBJ2-1
clone_size: -
cdr3_aa: CASSLSSGSVAYNEQFF
cdr3_nt: TGCGCCAGCAGCTTGTCTAGCGGGAGCGTTGCCTACAATGAGCAGTTCTTC

d_call: -
v_call: TRBV19
j_call: TRBJ2-4
clone_size: once
cdr3_aa: CASQSGGTAQNIQYF
cdr3_nt: TGTGCCAGTCAGTCTGGGGGTACGGCCCAAAACATTCAGTACTTC

d_call: TRBD2
v_call: TRBV28
j_call: TRBJ2-5
clone_size: -
cdr3_aa: CASSFRGVAQYF
cdr3_nt: TGTGCCAGCAGTTTTCGGGGGGTGGCCCAGTACTTC